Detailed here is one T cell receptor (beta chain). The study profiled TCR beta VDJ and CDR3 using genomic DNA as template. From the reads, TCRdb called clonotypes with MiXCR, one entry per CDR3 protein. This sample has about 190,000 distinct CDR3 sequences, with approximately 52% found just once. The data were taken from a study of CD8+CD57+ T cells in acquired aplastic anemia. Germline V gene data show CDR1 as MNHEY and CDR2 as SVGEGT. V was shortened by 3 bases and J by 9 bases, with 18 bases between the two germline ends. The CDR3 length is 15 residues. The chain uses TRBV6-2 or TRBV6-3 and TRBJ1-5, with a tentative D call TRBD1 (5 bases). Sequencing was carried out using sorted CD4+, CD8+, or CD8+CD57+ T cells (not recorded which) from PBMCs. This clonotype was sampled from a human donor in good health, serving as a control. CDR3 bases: TGTGCCAGCAGTTATGGAGGGATCAAAACAGGGCCCCAGCATTTT. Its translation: CASSYGGIKTGPQHF.